Presented here are 22 T cell receptor beta chains from one specimen sequenced in a study of immune cell composition in non-small cell lung cancer. Assay: immunoSEQ multiplex PCR; the TCRdb copy retains only in-frame clones and omits some. The sample consists of 14,000 or so clones, approximately 84% of them appearing once. The sequenced sample was lung tumor tissue. Receptors were obtained from a human donor with non-small cell lung cancer.

This chain uses TRBV10-3 with TRBJ2-3; D is unresolved. Per germline, CDR1 ENHRY and CDR2 SYGVKD. The CDR3 runs 13 residues. Trimming cost V 0 bases and J 2 bases, with 3 bases left between them. The CDR3 nucleotides are TGTGCCATCAGTGAGTCAGTCACAGATACGCAGTATTTT. It codes for CAISESVTDTQYF.

This clone appeared once. The chain employs TRBV11-3 and TRBJ1-6, with D tentatively TRBD1 (5 bases). The CDR3 loop spans 15 amino acids. Germline CDR1 SGHNT, CDR2 YENEEA. Trimming shortened V by 5 bases and J by 8 bases, and 16 bases separated the two germline ends. The CDR3 loop is CASSPRGAGDSPLHF. CDR3 sequence (DNA): TGTGCCAGCAGCCCGAGGGGCGCCGGCGATTCACCCCTCCACTTT.

The rearrangement links TRBV5-4 to TRBJ2-3; TRBD2 might be the D (6 bases). The CDR3 sequence is 17 residues long. V was clipped by 1 base and J by 0 bases, with 15 bases between them. CDR1 is SGHNT and CDR2 is YYREEE in the germline V gene (reference sequence). CDR3 nucleotides: TGTGCCAGCAGCTTGAGGGTAGGCGGGACTAGCACAGATACGCAGTATTTT. Translating gives CASSLRVGGTSTDTQYF.

The chain is built from TRBV6-6 and TRBJ1-1; unclear D gene. There are 12 residues in the CDR3. Trimming shortened V by 6 bases and J by 6 bases, and 11 bases separated the two germline ends. From germline, CDR1 is MNHNY and CDR2 SVGAGI (reference sequence). The CDR3 bases are TGTGCCAGCAGCCAGCAAGGCGCTGAAGCTTTCTTT. Protein: CASSQQGAEAFF.

The sample holds one count of this clone. This chain connects TRBV7-3 to TRBJ2-3; D is perhaps TRBD2 (5 bases). Germline loops: CDR1 SGHTA, CDR2 FQGTGA. The length of the CDR3 is 16 residues. The V end lost 1 base, the J end lost 1 base, and 12 bases lay between the germline ends. Here the CDR3 DNA reads TGTGCCAGCAGCTTAATCGGCGGACTTCGCACAGATACGCAGTATTTT. It yields the protein CASSLIGGLRTDTQYF.

The CDR3 is CASSLEPGNTIYF. The CDR3 bases are TGTGCCAGCAGCTTAGAGCCAGGAAACACCATATATTTT. This chain connects TRBV7-2 to TRBJ1-3; no clear D gene. V lost 1 base and J lost 4, with 5 bases in between. Germline values: CDR1 SGHTA, CDR2 FQGNSA. CDR3 length: 13 residues.

V gene TRBV19 combines with J gene TRBJ1-2; D gene unclear. This CDR3 is 14 amino acids long. Germline lookup yields CDR1 LNHDA and CDR2 SQIVND (reference sequence). V dropped 8 bases and J dropped 8 bases, with 21 bases sitting between them. CDR3 region: CASSLRGSLEGYTF. The CDR3 DNA reads TGTGCCAGTTCCCTCCGGGGTTCCCTTGAAGGCTACACCTTC.

V is TRBV5-4 and J is TRBJ2-3; D not resolved. The CDR3 contains 15 residues. CDR1 and CDR2 from the germline V gene are SGHNT and YYREEE (reference sequence). With 5 bases removed from V and 3 bases from J, the gap between germline ends came to 16 bases. The CDR3 is CASRPVVGLTDTQYF. The CDR3 region has the DNA TGTGCCAGCAGACCGGTTGTGGGTTTGACAGATACGCAGTATTTT. The full variable domain, rest sourced from reference TRBV5-4 and TRBJ2-3, is ETGVTQSPTHLIKTRGQQVTLRCSSQSGHNTVSWYQQALGQGPQFIFQYYREEENGRGNFPPRFSGLQFPNYSSELNVNALELDDSALYLCASRPVVGLTDTQYFGPGTRLTVL.

This clone was observed a handful of times. V and J are TRBV30 and TRBJ1-5, with TRBD1 as a possible D gene (6 bases). The germline V gene has CDR1 GTSNPN and CDR2 SVGIG (reference sequence). CDR3 length equals 14 residues. Trimming pared 4 bases from V and 2 bases from J, leaving 12 bases between. CDR3 sequence reads: CAWNRESGNQPQHF. The CDR3 region has the DNA TGTGCCTGGAACAGGGAGTCCGGCAATCAGCCCCAGCATTTT.

The chain links TRBV5-6 to TRBJ2-5; 7 bases match TRBD2. The germline V gene encodes CDR1 SGHDT and CDR2 YYEEEE. The V and J ends lost 4 bases and 5 bases, in that order; junction bases with no gene match: 8. The length of the CDR3 is 14 residues. In DNA form, the CDR3 reads TGTGCCAGCAGCCCCATCTTGGGGGGGGAGACCCAGTACTTC. Protein: CASSPILGGETQYF.

The chain has TRBV6-1 and TRBJ1-1, with 10 bases fitting TRBD1. The CDR3 has 13 amino acids. Germline CDR1 MNHNS, CDR2 SASEGT. The junction had 6 bases not matched to a gene; V was cut back by 7 bases and J by 7 bases. CDR3 loop: CASKIRDRGEAFF. CDR3 nucleotide sequence: TGTGCCAGCAAGATCCGGGACAGGGGTGAAGCTTTCTTT.

This chain connects TRBV28 to TRBJ2-3; 14 positions match TRBD2. The CDR3 totals 17 residues. With 8 bases clipped from V and 1 base from J, the junction kept 8 bases outside the gene matches. Germline V lookup: CDR1 MDHEN, CDR2 SYDVKM. Here the CDR3 reads CASPPGLAGEGTDTQYF. The CDR3 bases are TGTGCCAGCCCCCCGGGACTAGCGGGAGAAGGCACAGATACGCAGTATTTT.

This sequence joins TRBV18 and TRBJ2-1, with 7 bases matching TRBD2. Trimming cost V 6 bases and J 0 bases; bases outside gene matches: 11. The CDR3 has 17 residues. Germline V gene data show CDR1 as KGHSH and CDR2 as LQKENI. The CDR3, as DNA: TGTGCCAGCTCCCGTAACTCGGGCGGGAGCTCCTACAATGAGCAGTTCTTC. This sequence encodes CASSRNSGGSSYNEQFF.

To note about this clone: Its ends do not fully match the called genes, so a read error is possible. This rearrangement joins TRBV5-1 to TRBJ2-6; 7 bases align to TRBD2. In germline, CDR1 is SGHRS, CDR2 YFSETQ. CDR3 length: 16 amino acids. The CDR3 loop is CASSLALGSGVNVLTF. CDR3 in DNA: TGCGCCAGCAGCTTGGCCTTGGGGAGCGGGGTCAACGTCCTGACTTTC.

This chain joins TRBV28 and TRBJ2-1, with D perhaps TRBD2 (5 bases). The CDR3 spans 17 residues. CDR1 and CDR2 from the germline V gene are MDHEN and SYDVKM. V was shortened by 1 base and J by 4 bases, with 17 bases between the two germline ends. The CDR3 is CASSLFTVGALYNEQFF. Here the CDR3 DNA reads TGTGCCAGCAGTTTATTTACCGTGGGAGCACTTTACAATGAGCAGTTCTTC.

V and J are TRBV7-3 and TRBJ2-3; D is unclear. The germline gives CDR1 SGHTA, CDR2 FQGTGA. This CDR3 is built from 13 residues. Trimming took 5 bases from V and 2 from J, leaving 8 bases between them. The CDR3 DNA reads TGTGCCAGCAGCCCCCGACCCACAGATACGCAGTATTTT. Translation: CASSPRPTDTQYF.

As concerns this clone: A read error may produce the germline difference seen at one junction end. V gene TRBV6-6 combines with J gene TRBJ1-2; 7 bases line up with TRBD1. From germline, CDR1 is MNHNY and CDR2 SVGAGI (reference sequence). This CDR3 has 13 amino acids. This CDR3 is CASSSSGQGGSIF. DNA for the CDR3: TGTGCCAGCAGTTCCTCAGGGCAGGGGGGATCCATCTTC.

This chain links TRBV28 with TRBJ2-3; TRBD2 matches at 12 bases. Germline values: CDR1 MDHEN, CDR2 SYDVKM. The CDR3 is 16 residues long. The trim removed 5 bases at V and 6 bases at J, leaving 9 bases unmatched. The CDR3 DNA sequence: TGTGCCAGCAGTACCGGGACTAGCGGGCCGTGGGATACGCAGTATTTT. Translation: CASSTGTSGPWDTQYF.

The CDR3 sequence: CASSPVLAGGTDTQYF. The CDR3 DNA is TGCGCCAGCAGCCCAGTACTAGCGGGGGGCACAGATACGCAGTATTTT. J is TRBJ2-3 and V is TRBV4-3; 11 bases match TRBD2. The CDR3 is 16 residues long. CDR1 is LGHNA, CDR2 YSLEER, per germline. The trim removed 4 bases at V and 1 base at J, leaving 4 bases unmatched.

The CDR3 here is CASKGGQPYEQYF. The CDR3 region has the DNA TGTGCCAGTAAGGGGGGGCAACCCTACGAGCAGTACTTC. V is TRBV19 and J is TRBJ2-7; D may be TRBD2 (7 bases). The CDR3 is 13 amino acids. The germline V gene encodes CDR1 LNHDA and CDR2 SQIVND (reference sequence). V dropped 7 bases and J dropped 2 bases, with 12 bases sitting between them. Full variable domain (missing parts from reference TRBV19 and TRBJ2-7): DGGITQSPKYLFRKEGQNVTLSCEQNLNHDAMYWYRQDPGQGLRLIYYSQIVNDFQKGDIAEGYSVSREKKESFPLTVTSAQKNPTAFYLCASKGGQPYEQYFGPGTRLTVT.

V gene TRBV14 combines with J gene TRBJ2-3, with D perhaps TRBD2 (6 bases). CDR3 size: 14 residues. Trimming took 5 bases from V and 0 from J, leaving 9 bases between them. The germline CDR1 and CDR2 sequences are SGHDN and FVKESK. CDR3 sequence: CASSAGISTDTQYF. The DNA of the CDR3 is TGTGCCAGCAGCGCGGGAATAAGCACAGATACGCAGTATTTT.

This clone was counted a few times. The chain joins TRBV5-1 to TRBJ1-1, with D possibly TRBD1 on 5 matching bases. The CDR3 contains 14 residues. Germline V gene sequence: CDR1 SGHRS, CDR2 YFSETQ. V dropped 0 bases and J dropped 7 bases, with 13 bases sitting between them. The CDR3 nucleotides are TGCGCCAGCAGCTTGGACGGGGCTGGACTTGAAGCTTTCTTT. Its translation is CASSLDGAGLEAFF.